This TCR beta chain was identified in a study of blood T cell repertoires in COVID-19. In the original analysis: Using reference gene primer amplification, nucleated cell counts were estimated. Some clones are missing from TCRdb's copy, which holds only in-frame ones; the method was immunoSEQ multiplex PCR. That table supplies the V and J calls and clone size; D and trimming were determined from the DNA. This table holds roughly 280,000 clones, roughly 90% found once. The germline V gene has CDR1 MGHRA and CDR2 YSYEKL. Trimming removed 0 bases at V and 1 base at J, with 10 bases between. The CDR3 consists of 15 residues.

V and J are TRBV4-1 and TRBJ2-7; D gene ambiguous. Material for sequencing was peripheral blood. The receptor comes from a woman aged 25 to 39 with COVID-19, enrolled during active disease. For the CDR3, the DNA is TGCGCCAGCAGCCAAGATGCTGGGCAATCCTACGAGCAGTACTTC. It codes for CASSQDAGQSYEQYF.